This T cell receptor (beta chain) was profiled in a study of blood T cells in healthy people across ages. Overall study findings and caveats: The percentage of naive T cells correlated strongly with TCR beta diversity.

The CDR3 contains 15 residues. V was pared by 1 base and J by 5 bases, with 12 bases between. Germline V gene sequence: CDR1 SGHTA, CDR2 FQGNSA. Next came a second PCR, run for roughly 6 to 11 cycles, which used a sample-barcoded 5' primer along with a J-beta primer mix. Through a template-switch adaptor with 12 random nucleotides, each cDNA molecule received a tag. There were at least 2.5 million CDR3-containing paired-end reads obtained from each sample. TCRdb reanalysed the 5' RACE reads using MiXCR and keeps one entry per CDR3 protein. The sample consists of some 880,000 distinct CDR3 sequences, 35% to 40% of them appearing once. Total RNA extracted from each sample amounted to at least 5.5 micrograms. In this sample, this clonotype turned up a few times. No antigen is known for it.

The sample comprised blood. This TCR was sampled from a man younger than 35 in good health. This chain joins TRBV7-2 and TRBJ2-1, with D tentatively TRBD1 or TRBD2 (5 bases each). CDR3 loop: CASSLVTGANNEQFF. The CDR3 DNA reads as TGTGCCAGCAGCTTAGTTACCGGGGCGAACAATGAGCAGTTCTTC.